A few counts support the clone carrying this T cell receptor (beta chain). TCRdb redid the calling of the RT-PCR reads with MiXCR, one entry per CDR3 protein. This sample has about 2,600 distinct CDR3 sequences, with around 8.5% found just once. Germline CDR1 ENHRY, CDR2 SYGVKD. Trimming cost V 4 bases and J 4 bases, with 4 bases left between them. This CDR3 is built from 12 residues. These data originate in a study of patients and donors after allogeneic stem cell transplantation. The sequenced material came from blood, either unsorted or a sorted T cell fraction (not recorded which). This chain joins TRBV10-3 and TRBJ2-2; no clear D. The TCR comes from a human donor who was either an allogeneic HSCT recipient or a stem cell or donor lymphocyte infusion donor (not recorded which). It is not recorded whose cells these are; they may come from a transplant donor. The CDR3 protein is CAISGTTGELFF. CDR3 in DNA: TGTGCCATCAGTGGAACCACCGGGGAGCTGTTTTTT.